The 8 T cell receptor beta chains below all came from one sample that was sequenced in a study of T cell repertoires in aging, cancer and after chemotherapy. TRB rearrangements spanning V, D and J were amplified using mixed TRB-A/B primers. Each CDR3 protein is one row after TCRdb ran MiXCR on the multiplex PCR reads. The sample lists 1,600 or so distinct CDR3 sequences; about a third were seen once. Peripheral blood genomic DNA, not sorted cells or RNA, was the template. The sample taken for sequencing was blood. The receptors were sampled from a human donor with a solid tumor.

The rearrangement uses TRBV5-1 and TRBJ1-1, with D perhaps TRBD1 (5 bases). CDR3 length equals 13 residues. V gave up 9 bases and J gave up 5 bases, with 17 bases separating them. The germline V gene has CDR1 SGHRS and CDR2 YFSETQ. The DNA of the CDR3 is TGCGCCACCCCCCCGGGCAGGGCGACTGAAGCTTTCTTT. Residues: CATPPGRATEAFF.

This clonotype was seen only a few times. The rearrangement links TRBV7-2 to TRBJ2-5, with TRBD1 as a possible D gene (5 bases). V lost 6 bases, J lost 2 bases, and 10 bases lay in between. Germline V lookup: CDR1 SGHTA, CDR2 FQGNSA. The CDR3 is made up of 13 amino acids. CDR3 amino acids: CASSKGAQETQYF. The CDR3 DNA reads TGTGCCAGCAGTAAAGGGGCTCAAGAGACCCAGTACTTC. The entire variable domain, with the rest obtained from reference TRBV7-2 and TRBJ2-5, is as follows: GAGVSQSPSNKVTEKGKDVELRCDPISGHTALYWYRQSLGQGLEFLIYFQGNSAPDKSGLPSDRFSAERTGGSVSTLTIQRTQQEDSAVYLCASSKGAQETQYFGPGTRLLVL.

This chain links TRBV19 with TRBJ2-7; a weak D match, TRBD2 (6 bases). CDR3 length equals 18 residues. V dropped 5 bases and J dropped 6 bases, with 29 bases sitting between them. Germline CDR1 and CDR2: LNHDA and SQIVND (reference sequence). CDR3 nucleotide sequence: TGTGCCAGTAGTGTCGACCCCCCGGGGTCGGCGGCGGGGTGCGAGCAGTACTTC. Translating gives CASSVDPPGSAAGCEQYF.

By frequency in the sample, this clonotype is large. V usage is TRBV29-1 and J usage is TRBJ2-1, with D possibly matching TRBD2 (5 bases). The germline CDR1 and CDR2 sequences are SQVTM and ANQGSEA. Trimming stripped 2 bases from V and 6 bases from J, with 8 bases between. There are 12 residues in the CDR3. The CDR3 loop is CSVEILGNEQFF. The CDR3 DNA reads TGCAGCGTTGAAATACTAGGCAATGAGCAGTTCTTC.

This clonotype is deemed large. The V and J genes are TRBV30 and TRBJ1-2, with D unresolved. V was pared by 1 base and J by 7 bases, with 10 bases between. The CDR3 sequence is 12 residues long. The germline V gene has CDR1 GTSNPN and CDR2 SVGIG (reference sequence). CDR3 sequence: CAWSDLSGGYTF. In nucleotides, the CDR3 is TGTGCCTGGAGTGACCTATCGGGTGGCTACACCTTC.

This clonotype has just a few counts. V usage is TRBV7-8 and J usage is TRBJ1-2, with D hard to call. Looked up from germline, CDR1 is SGHVS and CDR2 is FQNEAQ. V shed 5 bases and J shed 6 bases, with 13 bases lying between them. This CDR3 has 13 amino acids. The chain's CDR3 is CASSTVTGDGYTF. CDR3 sequence (DNA): TGTGCCAGCAGCACGGTTACTGGGGATGGCTACACCTTC.

The rearrangement links TRBV12-3 or TRBV12-4 to TRBJ1-6; 8 bases agree with TRBD1. CDR3 size: 16 residues. V shed 5 bases, J shed 9 bases, and the junction held 12 bases outside the gene matches. As DNA, the CDR3 is TGTGCCAGCAGTCAACAGGGGGTTCACTCTGGTTCACCCCTCCACTTT. The encoded protein is CASSQQGVHSGSPLHF.

This clonotype occurred a few times. The gene calls are TRBV6-5 and TRBJ2-2; D is perhaps TRBD1 or TRBD2 (5 bases each). This CDR3 spans 14 amino acids. V was clipped by 2 bases and J by 3 bases, with 7 bases between them. Germline V lookup: CDR1 MNHEY, CDR2 SVGAGI. CDR3 sequence: CASSYGTDTGELFF. The DNA for the CDR3 is TGTGCCAGCAGTTACGGGACGGACACCGGGGAGCTGTTTTTT.